These T cell receptor beta chains were read from a single sample in a study of Ad26.COV2.S vaccination and SARS-CoV-2 variants. Data came from immunoSEQ multiplex PCR; TCRdb stores just in-frame clones and leaves some out. The sample has a few hundred thousand clones; about nine tenths are singletons. The specimen was peripheral blood, collected in a trial of Ad26.COV2.S vaccine versus placebo. These receptors came from a person aged 18-65 years who received the Ad26.COV2.S COVID-19 vaccine or a placebo. The conserved cysteine and the conserved F or W are not part of the CDR3 here.

CDR3 protein | J gene | V gene
ASSHGHSGNTIY | TRBJ1-3 | TRBV3-1/TRBV3-2
ASSLRDGSYEQY | TRBJ2-7 | TRBV9
ASYAEQGPYEQY | TRBJ2-7 | TRBV7-9
ATSPGNTEAF | TRBJ1-1 | TRBV10-3
ASSLAGRGRYEQY | TRBJ2-7 | TRBV5-1
ASSQTGGGETQY | TRBJ2-5 | TRBV5-1
SVGQSTDTQY | TRBJ2-3 | TRBV29-1
ASSAGYGQPQH | TRBJ1-5 | TRBV16
ATSRGPGVSSYNSPLH | TRBJ1-6 | TRBV15
ASSLGAKGSYEQY | TRBJ2-7 | TRBV5-6
ASSQGHRVRTGELF | TRBJ2-2 | TRBV4-2
ASSQPDGGVYGYT | TRBJ1-2 | TRBV3-1/TRBV3-2
ASSGQGFGYGYT | TRBJ1-2 | TRBV13
ASSFRGRGNDEQY | TRBJ2-7 | TRBV5-4
ASSLAPGSNQPQH | TRBJ1-5 | TRBV5-1
ASGLVKPRGLRNEKLF | TRBJ1-4 | TRBV12-5
ASSLMPARTDTQY | TRBJ2-3 | TRBV5-1
ASSIVFSGEQETQY | TRBJ2-5 | TRBV19
ASKGGANQPQH | TRBJ1-5 | TRBV6-1
AITGTGGLDEQF | TRBJ2-1 | TRBV10-3
SASSRTGGPTEAF | TRBJ1-1 | TRBV20-1
ASSYGSSNYGYT | TRBJ1-2 | TRBV6-5
ASSQVARDTEAF | TRBJ1-1 | TRBV4-1
ASGLGGLGSYNEQF | TRBJ2-1 | TRBV12-5
ASSTTLAGAKETQY | TRBJ2-5 | TRBV5-1
ASSQVPGNTEAF | TRBJ1-1 | TRBV14
ASGLSRDLSTDTQY | TRBJ2-3 | TRBV12-5
ASSVDSETQY | TRBJ2-5 | TRBV9
ASSSTSGDTQY | TRBJ2-3 | TRBV13
AISPRQGAAYNEQF | TRBJ2-1 | TRBV10-3
ASSSRDRGDTQY | TRBJ2-3 | TRBV9
ASSQERGGWEQF | TRBJ2-1 | TRBV5-8